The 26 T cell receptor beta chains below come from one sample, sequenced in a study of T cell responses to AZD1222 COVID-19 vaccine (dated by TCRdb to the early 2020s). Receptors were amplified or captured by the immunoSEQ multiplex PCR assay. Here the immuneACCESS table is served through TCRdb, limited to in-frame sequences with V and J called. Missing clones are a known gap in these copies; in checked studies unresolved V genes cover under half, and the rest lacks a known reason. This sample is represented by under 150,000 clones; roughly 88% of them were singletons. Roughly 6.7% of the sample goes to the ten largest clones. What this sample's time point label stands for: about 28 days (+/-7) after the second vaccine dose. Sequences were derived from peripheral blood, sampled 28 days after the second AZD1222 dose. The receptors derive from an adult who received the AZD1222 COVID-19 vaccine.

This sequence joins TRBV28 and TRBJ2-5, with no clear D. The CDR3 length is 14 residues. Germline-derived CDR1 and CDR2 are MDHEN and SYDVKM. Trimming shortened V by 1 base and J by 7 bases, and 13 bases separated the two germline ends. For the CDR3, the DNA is TGTGCCAGCAGTTTATCCGGCCTCCGAGGGACCCAGTACTTC. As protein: CASSLSGLRGTQYF.

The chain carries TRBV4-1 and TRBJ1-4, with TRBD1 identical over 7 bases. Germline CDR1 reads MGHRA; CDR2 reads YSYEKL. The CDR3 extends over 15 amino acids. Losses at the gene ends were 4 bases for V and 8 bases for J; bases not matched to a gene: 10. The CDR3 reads CASSRSGGQREKLFF. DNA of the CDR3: TGCGCCAGCAGCCGATCAGGGGGGCAACGAGAAAAACTGTTTTTT.

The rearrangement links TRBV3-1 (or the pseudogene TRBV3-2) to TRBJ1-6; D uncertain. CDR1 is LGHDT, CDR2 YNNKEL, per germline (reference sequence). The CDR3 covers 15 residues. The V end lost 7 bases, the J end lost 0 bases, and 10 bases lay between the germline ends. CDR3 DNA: TGTGCCAGCAACGGAGGGAGCTCCTATAATTCACCCCTCCACTTT. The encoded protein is CASNGGSSYNSPLHF.

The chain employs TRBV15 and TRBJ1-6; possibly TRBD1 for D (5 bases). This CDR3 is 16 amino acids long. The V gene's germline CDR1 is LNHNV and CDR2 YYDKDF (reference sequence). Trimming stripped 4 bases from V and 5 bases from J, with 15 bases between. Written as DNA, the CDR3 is TGTGCCACCAGCACCACCCCAGGGTCCCATAATTCACCCCTCCACTTT. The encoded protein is CATSTTPGSHNSPLHF.

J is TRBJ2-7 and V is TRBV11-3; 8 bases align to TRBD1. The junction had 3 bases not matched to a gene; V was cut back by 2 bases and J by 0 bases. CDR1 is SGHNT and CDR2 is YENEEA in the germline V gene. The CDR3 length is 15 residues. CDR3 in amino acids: CASSLKGQASYEQYF. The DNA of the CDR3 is TGTGCCAGCAGCTTAAAGGGACAGGCCTCCTACGAGCAGTACTTC.

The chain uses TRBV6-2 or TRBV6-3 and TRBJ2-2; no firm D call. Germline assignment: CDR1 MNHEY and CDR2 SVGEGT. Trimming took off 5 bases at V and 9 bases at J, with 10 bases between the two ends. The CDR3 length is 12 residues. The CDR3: CASSADPRELFF. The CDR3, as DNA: TGTGCCAGCAGTGCAGACCCTCGGGAGCTGTTTTTT.

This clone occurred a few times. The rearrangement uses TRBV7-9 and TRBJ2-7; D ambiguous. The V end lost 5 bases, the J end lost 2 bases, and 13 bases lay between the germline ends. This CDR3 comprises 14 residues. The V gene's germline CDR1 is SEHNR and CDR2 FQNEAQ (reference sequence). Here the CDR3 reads CASSPLTATYEQYF. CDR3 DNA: TGTGCCAGCAGCCCGCTCACTGCTACCTACGAGCAGTACTTC.

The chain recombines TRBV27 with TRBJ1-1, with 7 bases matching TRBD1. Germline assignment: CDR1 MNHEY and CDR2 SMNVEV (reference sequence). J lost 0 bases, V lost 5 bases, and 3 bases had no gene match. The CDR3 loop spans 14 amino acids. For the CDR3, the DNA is TGTGCCAGCAGTAAGGACAGGCTGAACACTGAAGCTTTCTTT. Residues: CASSKDRLNTEAFF.

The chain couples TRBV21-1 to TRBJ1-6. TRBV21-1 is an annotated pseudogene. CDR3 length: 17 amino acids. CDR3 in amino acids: CASSTQTTSSYNSPLHF. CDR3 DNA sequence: TGTGCCAGCAGCACTCAGACGACGAGCTCCTATAATTCACCCCTCCACTTT.

This CDR3 is CASSVTGTGSKDGYTF. CDR3 in DNA: TGTGCCAGCAGCGTGACCGGGACAGGGAGTAAGGATGGCTACACCTTC. The rearrangement links TRBV9 to TRBJ1-2; 9 nucleotides line up with TRBD1. Germline CDR1 is SGDLS and CDR2 is YYNGEE. Trimming at V came to 2 bases and at J to 6 bases, leaving 11 bases not matched to a gene. The CDR3 is 16 amino acids.

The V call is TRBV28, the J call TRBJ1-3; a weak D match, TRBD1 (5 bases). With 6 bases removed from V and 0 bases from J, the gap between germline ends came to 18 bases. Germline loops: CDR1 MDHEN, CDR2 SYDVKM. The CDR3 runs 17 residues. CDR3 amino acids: CASRGPSTTASGNTIYF. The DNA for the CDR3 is TGTGCCAGCAGAGGACCCTCTACGACAGCCTCTGGAAACACCATATATTTT. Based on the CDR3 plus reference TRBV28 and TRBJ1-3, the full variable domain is DVKVTQSSRYLVKRTGEKVFLECVQDMDHENMFWYRQDPGLGLRLIYFSYDVKMKEKGDIPEGYSVSREKKERFSLILESASTNQTSMYLCASRGPSTTASGNTIYFGEGSWLTVV.

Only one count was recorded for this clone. DNA for the CDR3: TGTGCCAGCAGTTATAGGACCGGGACAGGTTACAATGAGCAGTTCTTC. Its translation is CASSYRTGTGYNEQFF. V gene TRBV6-2 or TRBV6-3 combines with J gene TRBJ2-1, with 8 nucleotides matching TRBD1. This CDR3 spans 16 amino acids. Germline values: CDR1 MNHEY, CDR2 SVGEGT. The trim removed 3 bases at V and 4 bases at J, leaving 8 bases unmatched.

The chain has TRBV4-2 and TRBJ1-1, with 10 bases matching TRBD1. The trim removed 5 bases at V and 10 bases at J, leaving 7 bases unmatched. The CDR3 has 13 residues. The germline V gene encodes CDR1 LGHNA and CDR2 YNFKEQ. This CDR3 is CASSDRQGARAFF. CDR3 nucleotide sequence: TGTGCCAGCAGCGACAGACAGGGGGCTAGAGCTTTCTTT.

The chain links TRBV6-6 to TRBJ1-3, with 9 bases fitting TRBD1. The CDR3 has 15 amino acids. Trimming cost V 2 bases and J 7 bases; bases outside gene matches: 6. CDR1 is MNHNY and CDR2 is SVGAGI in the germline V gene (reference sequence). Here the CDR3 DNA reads TGTGCCAGCAGTTACGGGACAGGGTGGGCGAACACCATATATTTT. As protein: CASSYGTGWANTIYF.

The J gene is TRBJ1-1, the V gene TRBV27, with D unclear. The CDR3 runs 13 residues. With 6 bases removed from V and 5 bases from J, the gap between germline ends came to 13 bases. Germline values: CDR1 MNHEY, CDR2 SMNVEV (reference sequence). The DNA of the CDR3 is TGTGCCAGCAGCCCCCAATCAGGAACTGAAGCTTTCTTT. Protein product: CASSPQSGTEAFF.

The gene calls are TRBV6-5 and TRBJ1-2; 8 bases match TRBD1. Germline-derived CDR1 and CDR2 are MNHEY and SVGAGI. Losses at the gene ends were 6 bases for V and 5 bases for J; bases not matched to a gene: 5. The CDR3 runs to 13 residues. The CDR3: CASRNDRGYGYTF. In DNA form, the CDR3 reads TGTGCCAGCAGAAACGACAGGGGATATGGCTACACCTTC.

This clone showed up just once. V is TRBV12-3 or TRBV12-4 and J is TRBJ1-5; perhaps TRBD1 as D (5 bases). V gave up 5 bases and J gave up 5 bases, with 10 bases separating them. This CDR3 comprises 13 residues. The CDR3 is CASSVGVHQPQHF. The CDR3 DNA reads TGTGCCAGCAGTGTAGGGGTCCATCAGCCCCAGCATTTT.

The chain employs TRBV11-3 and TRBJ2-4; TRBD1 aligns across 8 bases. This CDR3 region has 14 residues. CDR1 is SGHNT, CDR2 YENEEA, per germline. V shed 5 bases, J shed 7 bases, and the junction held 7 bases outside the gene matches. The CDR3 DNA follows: TGTGCCAGCAGCCTCGGGACAGGCGTCAACATTCAGTACTTC. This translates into CASSLGTGVNIQYF.

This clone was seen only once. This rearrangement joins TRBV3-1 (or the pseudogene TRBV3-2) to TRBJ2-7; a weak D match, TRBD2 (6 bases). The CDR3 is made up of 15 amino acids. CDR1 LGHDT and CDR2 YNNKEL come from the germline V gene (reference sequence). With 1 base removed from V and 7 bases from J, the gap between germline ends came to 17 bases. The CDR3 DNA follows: TGTGCCAGCAGCCAAGGTAGTAGCGGACTACGGGAGCAGTACTTC. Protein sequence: CASSQGSSGLREQYF.

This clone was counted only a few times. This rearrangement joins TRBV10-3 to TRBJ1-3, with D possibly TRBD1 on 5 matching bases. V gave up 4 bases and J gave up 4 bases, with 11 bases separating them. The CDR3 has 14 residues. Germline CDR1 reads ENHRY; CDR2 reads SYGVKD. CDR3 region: CAISGRGAGNTIYF. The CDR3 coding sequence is TGTGCCATCAGTGGCCGCGGGGCGGGAAACACCATATATTTT.

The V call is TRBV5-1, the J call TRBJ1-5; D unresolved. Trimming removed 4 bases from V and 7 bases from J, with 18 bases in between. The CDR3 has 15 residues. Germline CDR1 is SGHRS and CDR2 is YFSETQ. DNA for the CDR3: TGCGCCAGCAGCCGCGTACGGAGGGTTGGCCAGCCCCAGCATTTT. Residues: CASSRVRRVGQPQHF.

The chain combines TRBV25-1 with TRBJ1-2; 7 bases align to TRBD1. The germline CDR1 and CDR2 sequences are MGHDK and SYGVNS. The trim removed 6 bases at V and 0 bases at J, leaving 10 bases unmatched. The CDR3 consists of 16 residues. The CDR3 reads CASRRPQGSANYGYTF. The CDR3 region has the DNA TGTGCCAGCAGAAGACCACAGGGGTCAGCTAACTATGGCTACACCTTC.

In DNA, the CDR3 is TGTGCCAGCAGCGGCGGACAGGAATATGGCTACACCTTC. Translating gives CASSGGQEYGYTF. The chain employs TRBV5-4 and TRBJ1-2; 7 nucleotides agree with TRBD1. V shed 4 bases and J 5 bases; nucleotides not matched to a gene: 5. This CDR3 has 13 amino acids. Germline loops: CDR1 SGHNT, CDR2 YYREEE (reference sequence).

This CDR3 is CASSQGFTGDEQYF. CDR3 nucleotides: TGTGCCAGCAGCCAAGGTTTTACAGGGGACGAGCAGTACTTC. The genes are TRBV3-1 (or the pseudogene TRBV3-2) and TRBJ2-7, with 7 bases identical to TRBD1. Trimming at V came to 1 base and at J to 5 bases, leaving 5 bases not matched to a gene. The CDR3 has 14 residues. From germline, CDR1 is LGHDT and CDR2 YNNKEL (reference sequence).

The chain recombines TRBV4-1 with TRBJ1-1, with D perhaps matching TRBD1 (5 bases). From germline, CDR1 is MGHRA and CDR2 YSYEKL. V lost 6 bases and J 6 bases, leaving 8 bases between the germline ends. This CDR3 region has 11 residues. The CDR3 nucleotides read TGCGCCAGCAGGTCGACAGCTGAAGCTTTCTTT. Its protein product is CASRSTAEAFF.

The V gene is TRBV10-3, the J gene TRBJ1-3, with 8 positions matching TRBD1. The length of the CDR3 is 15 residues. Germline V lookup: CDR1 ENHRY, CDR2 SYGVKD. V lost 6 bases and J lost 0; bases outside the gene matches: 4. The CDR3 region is CAIRGQDRSGNTIYF. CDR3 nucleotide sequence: TGTGCCATCAGGGGACAGGACCGCTCTGGAAACACCATATATTTT.